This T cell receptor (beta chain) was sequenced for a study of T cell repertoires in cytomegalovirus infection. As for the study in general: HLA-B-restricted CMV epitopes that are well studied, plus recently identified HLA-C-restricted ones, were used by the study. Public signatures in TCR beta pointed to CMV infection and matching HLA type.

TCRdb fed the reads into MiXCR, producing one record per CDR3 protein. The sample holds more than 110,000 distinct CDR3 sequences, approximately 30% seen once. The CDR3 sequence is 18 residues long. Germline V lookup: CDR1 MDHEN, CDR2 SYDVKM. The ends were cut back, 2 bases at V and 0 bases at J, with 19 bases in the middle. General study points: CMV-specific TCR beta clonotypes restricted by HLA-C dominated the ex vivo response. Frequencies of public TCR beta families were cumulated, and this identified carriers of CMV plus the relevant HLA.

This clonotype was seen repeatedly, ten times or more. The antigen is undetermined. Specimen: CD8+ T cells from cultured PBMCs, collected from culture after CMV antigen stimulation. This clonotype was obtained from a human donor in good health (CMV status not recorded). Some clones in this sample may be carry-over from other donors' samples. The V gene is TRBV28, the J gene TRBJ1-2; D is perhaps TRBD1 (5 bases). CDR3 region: CASSLDSHLISSNYGYTF. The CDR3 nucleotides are TGTGCCAGCAGTTTAGACAGCCATCTTATATCCTCTAACTATGGCTACACCTTC.